This T cell receptor beta chain was sequenced in a study of CXCR3-negative and CXCR3-positive naive CD8 T cells. Findings and caveats of the study: Hydrophobicity was higher for TRB CDR3s found in CXCR3-positive naive cells than in CXCR3-negative naive cells. Naive subsets showed comparable surface CD5, and TCR interaction strength was also inferred from TRB CDR3 physicochemistry. For memory CD8+ cells diversity was much lower, but both naive subsets had comparably high diversity.

The germline V gene has CDR1 DFQATT and CDR2 SNEGSKA (reference sequence). CDR3 length equals 16 residues. UMI-labeled TRB cDNA libraries were prepared by 5' RACE. TCRdb reprocessed the 5' RACE reads, with one entry per CDR3 protein and no DNA. The ten top clones account for approximately 0.5%, within a sample of about 89,000 distinct CDR3 sequences. With regard to this clonotype: Its antigen is currently unknown.

The source is a human donor in good health. Some clones in this sample may be carry-over from other donors' samples. Sequenced material: naive CXCR3+ CD8+ T cells from blood. As to subset: CD45RO-CCR7+CD27+CD95- naive CD8+ T cells expressing CXCR3 (TNR3+). The chain joins TRBV20-1 to TRBJ2-3; without DNA, the TCRdb call of TRBD2 cannot be checked. This CDR3 is CSARDQLAAHTDTQYF.